This entry lists 28 T cell receptor beta chains sequenced from one sample in a study of type 1 and type 2 diabetes patients. Genomic DNA was the PCR template. A primer set of 30 forward and 13 reverse primers amplified the CDR3. TCRdb fed the multiplex PCR reads into MiXCR, producing one record per CDR3 protein. The sample lists about 270,000 distinct CDR3 sequences, roughly 44% seen once, with around 15% in the top ten. The sequencing sample was made of peripheral blood mononuclear cells (PBMCs). The origin of the receptors is a man aged 18 to 29 with type 2 diabetes.

The chain is built from TRBV7-8 and TRBJ2-7; D is possibly TRBD1 (5 bases). The germline V gene has CDR1 SGHVS and CDR2 FQNEAQ. Deletions cut 2 bases from V and 2 bases from J, with 10 bases between. CDR3 length: 14 amino acids. The CDR3 here is CASSLYRPPYEQYF. The CDR3 DNA reads as TGTGCCAGCAGCTTATACAGGCCACCCTACGAGCAGTACTTC.

The chain is built from TRBV6-1 and TRBJ1-2, with TRBD1 matching 7 bases. The germline V gene encodes CDR1 MNHNS and CDR2 SASEGT. Trimming took 0 bases from V and 4 from J; bases not matched to a gene: 8. The CDR3 length is 16 residues. This CDR3 is CASSEAGDRQIYGYTF. CDR3 nucleotide sequence: TGTGCCAGCAGTGAAGCGGGGGACAGACAGATCTATGGCTACACCTTC.

This clonotype showed up just a few times. The chain links TRBV15 to TRBJ2-6, with 8 bases lining up with TRBD1. Unmatched junction bases numbered 8, after V lost 1 base and J lost 0 bases. This CDR3 contains 19 residues. CDR1 is LNHNV and CDR2 is YYDKDF in the germline V gene (reference sequence). This CDR3 is CATSRGPGTGSSGANVLTF. Here the CDR3 DNA reads TGTGCCACCAGCAGAGGACCTGGGACAGGTTCCTCTGGGGCCAACGTCCTGACTTTC.

V usage is TRBV7-8 and J usage is TRBJ2-5; D unresolved. Germline values: CDR1 SGHVS, CDR2 FQNEAQ. This CDR3 has 15 amino acids. Trimming pared 3 bases from V and 2 bases from J, leaving 13 bases between. CDR3 amino acids: CASSLATEKQETQYF. The CDR3 bases are TGTGCCAGCAGCTTGGCCACGGAGAAACAAGAGACCCAGTACTTC.

With regard to this clonotype: One end of the junction fails to match germline, which may point to a read error. The J gene is TRBJ1-1, the V gene TRBV19; unclear D gene. The CDR3 has 11 amino acids. Germline CDR1 LNHDA, CDR2 SQIVND (reference sequence). CDR3 in amino acids: CASSVESEAFF. The CDR3 nucleotides read TGTGCCAGTAGTGTAGAATCGGAAGCTTTCTTT.

The rearrangement links TRBV15 to TRBJ1-4; unclear D gene. The CDR3 covers 16 residues. Germline CDR1 reads LNHNV; CDR2 reads YYDKDF (reference sequence). V was clipped by 0 bases and J by 8 bases, with 16 bases between them. CDR3 residues: CATSRDLPRVREKLFF. The CDR3 DNA is TGTGCCACCAGCAGAGATCTCCCGAGGGTACGCGAAAAACTGTTTTTT.

The sample holds a few counts of this clonotype. The chain has TRBV12-3 or TRBV12-4 and TRBJ2-5; D possibly uses TRBD1 or TRBD2 (5 bases each). The length of the CDR3 is 14 residues. The V end lost 0 bases, the J end lost 5 bases, and 10 bases lay between the germline ends. CDR3 DNA sequence: TGTGCCAGCAGTTTAGCGGGGGTAATGGAGACCCAGTACTTC. It is translated as CASSLAGVMETQYF.

The gene calls are TRBV30 and TRBJ2-7; D unclear. V was shortened by 0 bases and J by 8 bases, with 8 bases between the two germline ends. CDR1 GTSNPN and CDR2 SVGIG come from the germline V gene (reference sequence). This CDR3 comprises 11 residues. Here the CDR3 reads CAWSVDGQQYF. For the CDR3, the DNA is TGTGCCTGGAGTGTAGACGGCCAGCAGTACTTC. Full variable domain (outside the CDR3, taken from reference TRBV30 and TRBJ2-7): SQTIHQWPATLVQPVGSPLSLECTVEGTSNPNLYWYRQAAGRGLQLLFYSVGIGQISSEVPQNLSASRPQDRQFILSSKKLLLSDSGFYLCAWSVDGQQYFGPGTRLTVT.

The J gene is TRBJ1-2, the V gene TRBV28; D not certain. The CDR3 consists of 13 residues. Germline CDR1 reads MDHEN; CDR2 reads SYDVKM. The V end was cut by 2 bases, the J end by 6 bases, with 10 bases between. CDR3 bases: TGTGCCAGCAGTTTAACCCCAACTAATGGCTACACCTTC. Residues: CASSLTPTNGYTF.

There are many counts of this clonotype. The chain joins TRBV4-2 to TRBJ2-6; D remains unclear. Trimming took 4 bases from V and 0 from J, leaving 4 bases between them. Germline V gene data show CDR1 as LGHNA and CDR2 as YNFKEQ. The CDR3 extends over 14 amino acids. The CDR3 sequence: CASSRTSGANVLTF. The CDR3 coding sequence is TGTGCCAGCAGCCGAACCTCTGGGGCCAACGTCCTGACTTTC.

With regard to this clonotype: It is likely a read error, because the conserved phenylalanine at the end of the CDR3 is missing. The genes are TRBV18 and TRBJ1-2; D unclear. V shed 2 bases and J shed 2 bases, with 6 bases lying between them. This CDR3 region has 13 residues. Germline loops: CDR1 KGHSH, CDR2 LQKENI. CDR3 bases: TGTGCCAGCTCACCAGGGCAGAACTATGGCTACACCCTC. Encoded protein: CASSPGQNYGYTL.

The rearrangement joins TRBV10-1 to TRBJ2-1, with 13 bases lining up with TRBD2. The length of the CDR3 is 18 residues. V dropped 6 bases and J dropped 2; count of bases not matched to a gene: 10. CDR1 is WNHNN and CDR2 is SYGVQD in the germline V gene (reference sequence). The CDR3, as DNA: TGCGCCAGCAGGGGGACTAGCGGGGCCCCCCCCCCCTACAATGAGCAGTTCTTC. It yields the protein CASRGTSGAPPPYNEQFF.

CDR3 sequence (DNA): TGTGCCAGCAGTTGGGAGGGAAAGCAGCCCCAGCATTTT. Encoded protein: CASSWEGKQPQHF. The chain links TRBV2 to TRBJ1-5; no clear D. Germline V gives CDR1 SNHLY, CDR2 FYNNEI. V was cut by 5 bases and J by 7 bases, with 12 bases left in between. The CDR3 consists of 13 residues.

The CDR3: CASSIDSNYGYTF. As DNA, the CDR3 is TGTGCCAGTAGTATAGACAGTAACTATGGCTACACCTTC. The chain carries TRBV19 and TRBJ1-2; D is ambiguous. V shed 0 bases and J shed 1 base, with 3 bases lying between them. The CDR3 spans 13 residues. Germline CDR1 LNHDA, CDR2 SQIVND (reference sequence).

This chain joins TRBV12-3 or TRBV12-4 and TRBJ2-7; D is unresolved. With 3 bases removed from V and 6 bases from J, the gap between germline ends came to 15 bases. The CDR3 consists of 14 residues. DNA of the CDR3: TGTGCCAGCAGTTTTGACACGGCTTCCCTCGAGCAGTACTTC. Protein product: CASSFDTASLEQYF.

In DNA, the CDR3 is TGCGCCAGCAGCTTGGCCTATGACGTGATCTACCCCGAGCAGTACTTC. It codes for CASSLAYDVIYPEQYF. V is TRBV5-1 and J is TRBJ2-7; D gene unclear. CDR3 size: 16 residues. The V and J ends lost 0 bases and 6 bases respectively, with 19 bases between them. Germline V gene sequence: CDR1 SGHRS, CDR2 YFSETQ. Full variable domain (rest looked up from reference TRBV5-1 and TRBJ2-7): KAGVTQTPRYLIKTRGQQVTLSCSPISGHRSVSWYQQTPGQGLQFLFEYFSETQRNKGNFPGRFSGRQFSNSRSEMNVSTLELGDSALYLCASSLAYDVIYPEQYFGPGTRLTVT.

Only a few counts were recorded for this clonotype. The J gene is TRBJ1-6, the V gene TRBV20-1; D remains unclear. V was cut by 3 bases and J by 2 bases, with 11 bases left in between. The CDR3 consists of 15 residues. Germline loops: CDR1 DFQATT, CDR2 SNEGSKA (reference sequence). The CDR3 DNA reads as TGCAGTGCTAGGGCGGCGGAACCCTATAATTCACCCCTCCACTTT. It specifies CSARAAEPYNSPLHF.

The chain is built from TRBV7-9 and TRBJ2-3; the D gene is possibly TRBD1 (5 bases). The CDR3 is 13 amino acids. The germline gives CDR1 SEHNR, CDR2 FQNEAQ (reference sequence). With 5 bases removed from V and 4 bases from J, the gap between germline ends came to 10 bases. CDR3 coding DNA: TGTGCCAGCAGCCCTACCAGGGCAGATACGCAGTATTTT. Translating it yields CASSPTRADTQYF. Full variable domain (missing parts from reference TRBV7-9 and TRBJ2-3): DTGVSQNPRHKITKRGQNVTFRCDPISEHNRLYWYRQTLGQGPEFLTYFQNEAQLEKSRLLSDRFSAERPKGSFSTLEIQRTEQGDSAMYLCASSPTRADTQYFGPGTRLTVL.

This clonotype is labeled hyperexpanded. V is TRBV7-2 and J is TRBJ2-5; D is unresolved. The V gene lost 5 bases and the J gene lost 0 bases, with 25 bases spanning the gap. From germline, CDR1 is SGHTA and CDR2 FQGNSA. This CDR3 region has 19 residues. The DNA for the CDR3 is TGTGCCAGCAGCCCCGCCCGGGTCGGCGATAACCCGTACCAAGAGACCCAGTACTTC. Its protein product is CASSPARVGDNPYQETQYF. The full variable domain, with the rest looked up from reference TRBV7-2 and TRBJ2-5, is GAGVSQSPSNKVTEKGKDVELRCDPISGHTALYWYRQSLGQGLEFLIYFQGNSAPDKSGLPSDRFSAERTGGSVSTLTIQRTQQEDSAVYLCASSPARVGDNPYQETQYFGPGTRLLVL.

This clonotype was counted between two and nine times. This CDR3 fails to terminate in the conserved phenylalanine or tryptophan, so it likely reflects a read error. The genes are TRBV25-1 and TRBJ1-1; D gene uncertain. CDR3 length: 15 residues. Germline CDR1 MGHDK, CDR2 SYGVNS. Trimming took 4 bases from V and 3 from J, leaving 15 bases between them. CDR3 DNA sequence: TGTGCCAGCAGTGTCAAGGGCGGGCGCGACACTGAAGCTTTCCTT. This sequence encodes CASSVKGGRDTEAFL.

This clonotype has a handful of counts. This rearrangement joins TRBV30 to TRBJ1-1; D uncertain. Trimming took off 0 bases at V and 3 bases at J, with 8 bases between the two ends. Germline V gene sequence: CDR1 GTSNPN, CDR2 SVGIG (reference sequence). The CDR3 totals 13 residues. The CDR3 bases are TGTGCCTGGAGTGTACGTAAAGACACTGAAGCTTTCTTT. Protein product: CAWSVRKDTEAFF.

This clonotype was counted a few times. The chain employs TRBV2 and TRBJ1-1; D is undetermined. V lost 3 bases to trimming and J lost 5 bases, with 10 bases between them. The CDR3 is made up of 13 amino acids. CDR1 SNHLY and CDR2 FYNNEI come from the germline V gene. CDR3 bases: TGTGCCAGCAGTGATGTGACGGCGACTGAAGCTTTCTTT. This gives the protein CASSDVTATEAFF.

The chain is built from TRBV7-2 and TRBJ2-1; 9 bases map to TRBD1. The CDR3 is 13 residues long. CDR1 and CDR2 from the germline V gene are SGHTA and FQGNSA. The V and J ends lost 6 bases and 6 bases, in that order; junction bases with no gene match: 3. This CDR3 reads CASRLTGGNEQFF. In DNA form, the CDR3 reads TGTGCCAGCAGGTTGACAGGGGGCAATGAGCAGTTCTTC.

To note about this clonotype: Compared with germline, one end of the junction differs, possibly owing to a read error. The chain uses TRBV28 and TRBJ1-2, with D hard to call. From germline, CDR1 is MDHEN and CDR2 SYDVKM. This CDR3 is 13 amino acids long. The chain's CDR3 is CASSRRRNLRYAF. DNA for the CDR3: TGTGCCAGCAGCCGCCGACGGAACCTTCGTTACGCCTTC.

The rearrangement links TRBV9 to TRBJ2-7; TRBD2 aligns across 7 bases. CDR1 is SGDLS and CDR2 is YYNGEE in the germline V gene. After removal of 0 bases from V and 3 bases from J, the junction contained 3 bases not matched to a gene. The CDR3 sequence is 14 residues long. The DNA for the CDR3 is TGTGCCAGCAGCGTAGGGCTAGCGGACTACGAGCAGTACTTC. Translated, it gives CASSVGLADYEQYF.

The chain combines TRBV30 with TRBJ1-4; D gene ambiguous. Deletions cut 3 bases from V and 13 bases from J, with 21 bases between. The germline gives CDR1 GTSNPN, CDR2 SVGIG (reference sequence). This CDR3 region has 14 residues. The CDR3 DNA follows: TGTGCCTGGAGCCCCATGGGTGGCGGTACTACACTGTTTTTT. Residues: CAWSPMGGGTTLFF.

The chain couples TRBV4-1 to TRBJ1-1; no clear D gene. Germline V gene lookup returns CDR1 MGHRA and CDR2 YSYEKL. CDR3 length: 15 amino acids. V lost 4 bases and J 0 bases, leaving 12 bases between the germline ends. CDR3 protein: CASSPQVGLNTEAFF. In DNA, the CDR3 is TGCGCCAGCAGCCCTCAAGTAGGGCTGAACACTGAAGCTTTCTTT.

This clonotype came up a few times. V usage is TRBV19 and J usage is TRBJ1-1; D remains unclear. The CDR3 covers 15 residues. Germline-derived CDR1 and CDR2 are LNHDA and SQIVND (reference sequence). The V end was cut by 5 bases, the J end by 1 base, with 14 bases between. CDR3 in amino acids: CASSSRNPWNTEAFF. Here the CDR3 DNA reads TGTGCCAGTAGTTCGCGTAACCCGTGGAACACTGAAGCTTTCTTT.